This is a list of T cell receptor beta chains from one sample in a study of cytomegalovirus exposure and HLA in healthy donors. Data came from immunoSEQ multiplex PCR; TCRdb stores just in-frame clones and leaves some out. The table has 65,000 or so clones, 62% seen once; the top ten hold around 3%. What was sequenced was PBMCs. The origin of the receptors is a man aged 25 to 40 in good health and CMV-seronegative. Each CDR3 is given with its conserved first and last residue. The D gene is left open where the match is weak. Only part of the rows carry a size: once, few, many, or a class if the clone is expanded.

d_gene,j_gene,v_gene,abundance,CDR3aa,CDR3nt
-,TRBJ2-3,TRBV19,-,CASSIGGTDTQYF,TGTGCCAGTAGTATAGGAGGGACAGATACGCAGTATTTT
-,TRBJ2-6,TRBV4-1,-,CASSQGTLSISGANVLTF,TGCGCCAGCAGCCAAGGGACACTTTCCATCTCTGGGGCCAACGTCCTGACTTTC
TRBD1,TRBJ1-5,TRBV9,-,CASSEGTGYQPQHF,TGTGCCAGCAGCGAGGGGACAGGGTATCAGCCCCAGCATTTT
TRBD1,TRBJ1-6,TRBV2,-,CASKTGGNSPLHF,TGTGCCAGCAAGACAGGGGGAAATTCACCCCTCCACTTT
-,TRBJ2-2,TRBV2,-,CASSESSGVGGELFF,TGTGCCAGCAGTGAAAGTTCAGGGGTCGGCGGGGAGCTGTTTTTT
TRBD1,TRBJ1-2,TRBV5-4,-,CASSHTDRDEYGYTF,TGTGCCAGCAGCCATACCGACAGGGATGAGTATGGCTACACCTTC
-,TRBJ1-4,TRBV7-9,-,CASSQGGGNEKLFF,TGTGCCAGCAGCCAGGGTGGTGGTAATGAAAAACTGTTTTTT
TRBD1,TRBJ2-7,TRBV6-1,-,CASSEAGTAYEQYF,TGTGCCAGCAGTGAAGCCGGGACAGCCTACGAGCAGTACTTC
TRBD1,TRBJ2-7,TRBV5-1,-,CASSLETNRGEQYF,TGCGCCAGCAGCTTGGAAACAAACAGGGGCGAGCAGTACTTC
-,TRBJ2-2,TRBV19,-,CASSMEGTGELFF,TGTGCCAGTAGTATGGAGGGAACCGGGGAGCTGTTTTTT
-,TRBJ1-3,TRBV10-1,-,CASSDTGSGNTIYF,TGCGCCAGCAGTGACACAGGCTCTGGAAACACCATATATTTT
-,TRBJ1-1,TRBV4-1,-,CASSQAGAMNTEAFF,TGCGCCAGCAGCCAAGCAGGGGCCATGAACACTGAAGCTTTCTTT
TRBD1,TRBJ2-7,TRBV7-9,few,CASSLGTGKTYEQYF,TGTGCCAGCAGCTTGGGGACAGGGAAAACCTACGAGCAGTACTTC
TRBD2,TRBJ2-3,TRBV5-1,-,CASSPTSGTDTQYF,TGCGCCAGCAGCCCGACTAGCGGCACAGATACGCAGTATTTT
TRBD2,TRBJ2-1,TRBV29-1,-,CSVGTSGGAHEQFF,TGCAGCGTTGGTACTAGCGGGGGGGCCCATGAGCAGTTCTTC
-,TRBJ2-7,TRBV5-1,-,CASSLDNHEQYF,TGCGCCAGCAGCTTGGACAACCACGAGCAGTACTTC
TRBD1,TRBJ1-4,TRBV18,-,CASSPTGADEKLFF,TGTGCCAGCTCACCAACAGGGGCGGATGAAAAACTGTTTTTT
-,TRBJ2-1,TRBV7-9,once,CASSLGWGGNEQFF,TGTGCCAGCAGCTTAGGCTGGGGAGGCAATGAGCAGTTCTTC
TRBD1,TRBJ2-6,TRBV7-9,-,CASSVGAGGQINGANVLTF,TGTGCCAGCAGCGTAGGGGCAGGGGGCCAAATTAACGGGGCCAACGTCCTGACTTTC
-,TRBJ2-5,TRBV2,-,CASSGLQGQETQYF,TGTGCCAGCAGTGGTCTGCAGGGACAAGAGACCCAGTACTTC
-,TRBJ1-1,TRBV7-2,few,CASSPDETIAAFF,TGTGCCAGCAGCCCAGACGAAACCATAGCAGCTTTCTTT
-,TRBJ1-5,TRBV28,few,CASSLGGINQPQHF,TGTGCCAGCAGTTTAGGAGGTATCAATCAGCCCCAGCATTTT
TRBD2,TRBJ2-1,TRBV27,-,CASSSWTSGDNEQFF,TGTGCCAGCAGTTCGTGGACTAGCGGAGACAATGAGCAGTTCTTC
-,TRBJ2-2,TRBV30,-,CAWNDRPTTGELFF,TGTGCCTGGAATGACAGGCCGACCACCGGGGAGCTGTTTTTT
TRBD2,TRBJ2-2,TRBV4-2,few,CASSQPVSGGARTGELFF,TGTGCCAGCAGCCAACCCGTAAGCGGGGGGGCCCGAACCGGGGAGCTGTTTTTT
TRBD1,TRBJ1-4,TRBV5-6,-,CASSFRDRLFF,TGTGCCAGCAGCTTCCGGGACAGACTGTTTTTT
-,TRBJ1-5,TRBV4-1,once,CASSPLGQGIQPQHF,TGCGCCAGCAGCCCCTTAGGACAAGGGATCCAGCCCCAGCATTTT
TRBD2,TRBJ2-4,TRBV6-5,-,CASSYTSGGIQYF,TGTGCCAGCAGTTACACTAGCGGGGGCATTCAGTACTTC
-,TRBJ1-5,TRBV13,few,CASSLGHSNQPQHF,TGTGCCAGCAGCTTAGGACATAGCAATCAGCCCCAGCATTTT
-,TRBJ2-1,TRBV6-6,few,CASSSTRSSYNEQFF,TGTGCCAGCAGCTCAACTAGGAGCTCCTACAATGAGCAGTTCTTC
-,TRBJ1-2,TRBV9,-,CASSVEVTGLYGYTF,TGTGCCAGCAGCGTAGAAGTGACAGGCCTCTATGGCTACACCTTC
-,TRBJ2-1,TRBV18,once,CASSQDSYNEQFF,TGTGCCAGCTCACAAGACAGCTACAATGAGCAGTTCTTC
-,TRBJ1-3,TRBV14,few,CASSQPRQNSGNTIYF,TGTGCCAGCAGCCAACCCCGACAGAACTCTGGAAACACCATATATTTT
-,TRBJ2-5,TRBV5-6,-,CASSLGIGGTQYF,TGTGCCAGCAGCTTGGGAATTGGAGGGACCCAGTACTTC
-,TRBJ2-6,TRBV30,once,CAWSSGSGANVLTF,TGTGCCTGGAGTTCGGGGTCTGGGGCCAACGTCCTGACTTTC
-,TRBJ2-2,TRBV2,-,CASERGRGLSGELFF,TGTGCCAGCGAACGGGGCCGGGGGTTATCCGGGGAGCTGTTTTTT
-,TRBJ1-1,TRBV7-6,-,CASSLQGKRTEAFF,TGTGCCAGCAGCTTACAGGGGAAGAGGACTGAAGCTTTCTTT
-,TRBJ2-1,TRBV6-5,-,CASSPPGVDYNEQFF,TGTGCCAGCAGCCCCCCAGGGGTGGACTACAATGAGCAGTTCTTC
TRBD1,TRBJ1-2,TRBV6-5,-,CASSYSGTAANYGYTF,TGTGCCAGCAGTTACTCCGGGACAGCCGCTAACTATGGCTACACCTTC
-,TRBJ2-3,TRBV7-2,-,CASSLVLGPDTQYF,TGTGCCAGCAGCTTAGTGCTGGGGCCGGATACGCAGTATTTT
TRBD2,TRBJ2-7,TRBV5-1,-,CASSLGGGRFYEQYF,TGCGCCAGCAGCTTGGGCGGGGGGAGGTTCTACGAGCAGTACTTC
TRBD1,TRBJ2-5,TRBV4-2,few,CASSQDRQGTLFEETQYF,TGTGCCAGCAGCCAGGACCGACAGGGGACGCTCTTTGAAGAGACCCAGTACTTC
TRBD1,TRBJ1-1,TRBV7-9,-,CASSLGQGPREAFF,TGTGCCAGCAGCTTAGGACAGGGACCTAGGGAAGCTTTCTTT
-,TRBJ1-2,TRBV6-5,-,CASSYSNREGIYGYTF,TGTGCCAGCAGTTACTCGAACCGGGAAGGGATCTATGGCTACACCTTC
TRBD2,TRBJ2-3,TRBV7-2,-,CASSVRGGQVSDTQYF,TGTGCCAGCAGCGTGCGGGGGGGCCAAGTGTCAGATACGCAGTATTTT
-,TRBJ1-1,TRBV9,few,CASSVGGTEAFF,TGTGCCAGCAGCGTCGGGGGCACTGAAGCTTTCTTT
-,TRBJ2-5,TRBV11-1,few,CASSLMGENQETQYF,TGTGCCAGCAGCTTGATGGGAGAGAATCAAGAGACCCAGTACTTC
-,TRBJ2-5,TRBV7-2,-,CASSAGQQETQYF,TGTGCCAGCAGCGCGGGACAGCAAGAGACCCAGTACTTC
TRBD1,TRBJ1-1,TRBV7-3,few,CASSKGQANTEAFF,TGTGCCAGCAGCAAAGGACAGGCCAACACTGAAGCTTTCTTT
-,TRBJ1-1,TRBV2,-,CAKGGNTEAFF,TGTGCCAAGGGAGGGAACACTGAAGCTTTCTTT
-,TRBJ2-6,TRBV6-1,-,CAINWGSSGANVLTF,TGTGCCATAAATTGGGGCAGCTCTGGGGCCAACGTCCTGACTTTC
-,TRBJ2-1,TRBV5-1,once,CASSLLSPYNEQFF,TGCGCCAGCAGCTTGCTAAGCCCCTACAATGAGCAGTTCTTC
TRBD1,TRBJ2-5,TRBV2,-,CASSGGQSQETQYF,TGTGCCAGCAGTGGGGGACAGTCCCAAGAGACCCAGTACTTC
TRBD1,TRBJ1-1,TRBV7-9,-,CASRAGDRRSEAFF,TGTGCCAGCAGGGCGGGGGACAGGCGTTCTGAAGCTTTCTTT
-,TRBJ1-1,TRBV19,-,CAAIGEGRAEAFF,TGTGCCGCTATCGGGGAAGGCCGGGCTGAAGCTTTCTTT
TRBD1,TRBJ1-2,TRBV7-9,-,CASSLTGIYGYTF,TGTGCCAGCAGCTTGACAGGGATCTATGGCTACACCTTC
-,TRBJ2-5,TRBV13,-,CASSPPERETQYF,TGTGCCAGCAGCCCCCCAGAGCGAGAGACCCAGTACTTC